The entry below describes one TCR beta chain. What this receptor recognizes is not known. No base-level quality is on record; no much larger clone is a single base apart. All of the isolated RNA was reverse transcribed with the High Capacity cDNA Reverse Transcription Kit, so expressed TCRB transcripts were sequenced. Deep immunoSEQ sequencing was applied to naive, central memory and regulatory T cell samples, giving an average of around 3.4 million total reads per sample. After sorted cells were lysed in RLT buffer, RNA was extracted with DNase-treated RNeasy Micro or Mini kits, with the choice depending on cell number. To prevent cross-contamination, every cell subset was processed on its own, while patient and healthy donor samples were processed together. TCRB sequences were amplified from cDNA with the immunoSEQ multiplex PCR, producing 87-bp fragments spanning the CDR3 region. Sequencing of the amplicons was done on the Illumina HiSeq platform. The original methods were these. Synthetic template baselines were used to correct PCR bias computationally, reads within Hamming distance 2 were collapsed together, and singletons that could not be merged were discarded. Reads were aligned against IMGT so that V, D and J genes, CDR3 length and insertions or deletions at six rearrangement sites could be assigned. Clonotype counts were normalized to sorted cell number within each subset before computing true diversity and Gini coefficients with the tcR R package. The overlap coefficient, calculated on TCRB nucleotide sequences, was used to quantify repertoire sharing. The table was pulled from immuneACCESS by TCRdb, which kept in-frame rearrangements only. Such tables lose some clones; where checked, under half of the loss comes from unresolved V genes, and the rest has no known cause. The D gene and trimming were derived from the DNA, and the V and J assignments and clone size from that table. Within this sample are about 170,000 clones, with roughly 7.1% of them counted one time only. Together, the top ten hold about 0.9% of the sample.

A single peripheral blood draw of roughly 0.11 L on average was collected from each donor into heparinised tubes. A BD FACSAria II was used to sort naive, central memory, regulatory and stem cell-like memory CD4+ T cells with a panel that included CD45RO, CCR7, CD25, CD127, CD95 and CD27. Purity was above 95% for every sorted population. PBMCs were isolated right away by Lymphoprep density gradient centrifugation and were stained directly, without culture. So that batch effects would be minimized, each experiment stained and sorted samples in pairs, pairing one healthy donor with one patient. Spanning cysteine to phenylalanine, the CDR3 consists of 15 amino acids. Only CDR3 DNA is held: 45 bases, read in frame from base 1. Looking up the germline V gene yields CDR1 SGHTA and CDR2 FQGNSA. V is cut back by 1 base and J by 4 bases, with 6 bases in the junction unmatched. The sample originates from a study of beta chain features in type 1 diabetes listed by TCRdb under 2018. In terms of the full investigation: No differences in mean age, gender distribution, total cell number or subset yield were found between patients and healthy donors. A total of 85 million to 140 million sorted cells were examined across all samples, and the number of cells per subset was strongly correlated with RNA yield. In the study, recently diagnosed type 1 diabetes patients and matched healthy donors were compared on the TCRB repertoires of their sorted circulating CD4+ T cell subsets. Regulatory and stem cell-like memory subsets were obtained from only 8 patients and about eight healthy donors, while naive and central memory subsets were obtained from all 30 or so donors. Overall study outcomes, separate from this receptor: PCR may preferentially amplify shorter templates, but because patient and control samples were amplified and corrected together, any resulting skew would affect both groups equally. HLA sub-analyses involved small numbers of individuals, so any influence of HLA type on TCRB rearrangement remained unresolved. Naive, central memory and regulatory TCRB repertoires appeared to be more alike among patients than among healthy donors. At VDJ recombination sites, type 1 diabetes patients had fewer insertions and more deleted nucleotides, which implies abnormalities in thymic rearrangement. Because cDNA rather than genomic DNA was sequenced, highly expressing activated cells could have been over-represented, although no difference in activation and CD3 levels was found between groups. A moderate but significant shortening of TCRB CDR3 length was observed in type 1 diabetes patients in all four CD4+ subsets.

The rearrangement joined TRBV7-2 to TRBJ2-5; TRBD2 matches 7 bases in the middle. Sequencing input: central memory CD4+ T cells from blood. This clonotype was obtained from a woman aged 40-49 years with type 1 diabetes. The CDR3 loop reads CASSLVSGTGETQYF. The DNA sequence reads TGTGCCAGCAGCTTAGTGAGCGGGACGGGAGAGACCCAGTACTTC.